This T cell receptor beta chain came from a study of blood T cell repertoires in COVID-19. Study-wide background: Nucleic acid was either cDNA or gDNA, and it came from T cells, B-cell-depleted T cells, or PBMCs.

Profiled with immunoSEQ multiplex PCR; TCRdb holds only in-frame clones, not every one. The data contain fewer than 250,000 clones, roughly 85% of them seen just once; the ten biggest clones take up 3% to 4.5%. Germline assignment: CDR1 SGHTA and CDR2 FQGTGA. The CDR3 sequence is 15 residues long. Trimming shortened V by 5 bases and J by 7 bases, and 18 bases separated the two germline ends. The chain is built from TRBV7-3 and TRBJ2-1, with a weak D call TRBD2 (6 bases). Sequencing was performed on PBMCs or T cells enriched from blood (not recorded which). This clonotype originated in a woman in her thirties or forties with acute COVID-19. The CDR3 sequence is CASSATGGAGNEQFF. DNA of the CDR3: TGTGCCAGCAGCGCGACCGGAGGGGCGGGGAATGAGCAGTTCTTC.